This TCR beta chain is from a study of identical twins. Regarding the study as a whole: Within cord blood, abundant beta clonotypes carried fewer insertions, but memory repertoires showed no such trend. It was out-of-frame TCR alpha sharing in monozygotic twins that models underestimated.

Template switching supplied a universal primer site; unique molecular identifiers were carried on the cDNA. Each CDR3 protein gets one entry after TCRdb re-called the 5' RACE reads with MiXCR. Of about 150,000 distinct CDR3 sequences detected, under 4.5% appear once; the ten largest clones hold about 7.8%. This clonotype was counted ten times or more. Its antigen remains unidentified. Trimming removed 4 bases from V and 7 bases from J, with 11 bases in between. This CDR3 spans 13 amino acids. Germline V gene sequence: CDR1 MNHEY, CDR2 SMNVEV (reference sequence). The sequencing sample was made of memory T cells sorted from blood. The clonotype comes from a man younger than 30 in good health. V and J are TRBV27 and TRBJ2-4; D is perhaps TRBD2 (5 bases). The DNA of the CDR3 is TGTGCCAGCAGTTCTCCGGGGAAGAACATTCAGTACTTC. Translation: CASSSPGKNIQYF.